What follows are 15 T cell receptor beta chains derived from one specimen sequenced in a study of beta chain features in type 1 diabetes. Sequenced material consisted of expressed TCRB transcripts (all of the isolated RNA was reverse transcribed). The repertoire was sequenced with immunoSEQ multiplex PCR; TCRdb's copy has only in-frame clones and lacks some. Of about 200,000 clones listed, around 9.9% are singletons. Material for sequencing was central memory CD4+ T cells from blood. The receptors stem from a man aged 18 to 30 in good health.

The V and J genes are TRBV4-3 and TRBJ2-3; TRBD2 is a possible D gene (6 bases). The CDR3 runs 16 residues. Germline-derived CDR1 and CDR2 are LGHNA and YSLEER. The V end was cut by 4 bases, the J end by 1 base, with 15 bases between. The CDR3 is CASSPHGASGTDTQYF. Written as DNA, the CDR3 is TGCGCCAGCAGCCCCCACGGGGCTAGCGGCACAGATACGCAGTATTTT.

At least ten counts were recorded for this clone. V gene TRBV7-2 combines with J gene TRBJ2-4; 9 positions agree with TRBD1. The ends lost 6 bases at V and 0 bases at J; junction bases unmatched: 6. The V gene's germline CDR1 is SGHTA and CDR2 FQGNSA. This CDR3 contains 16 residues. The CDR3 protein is CASSPGQGLAKNIQYF. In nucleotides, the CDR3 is TGTGCCAGCAGTCCGGGACAGGGACTAGCCAAAAACATTCAGTACTTC.

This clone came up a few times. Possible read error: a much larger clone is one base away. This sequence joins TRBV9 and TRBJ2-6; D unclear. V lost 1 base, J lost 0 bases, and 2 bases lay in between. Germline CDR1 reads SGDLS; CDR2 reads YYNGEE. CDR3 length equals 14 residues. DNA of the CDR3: TGTGCCAGCAGCGTATTCTCTGGGGCCAACGTCCTGACTTTC. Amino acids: CASSVFSGANVLTF.

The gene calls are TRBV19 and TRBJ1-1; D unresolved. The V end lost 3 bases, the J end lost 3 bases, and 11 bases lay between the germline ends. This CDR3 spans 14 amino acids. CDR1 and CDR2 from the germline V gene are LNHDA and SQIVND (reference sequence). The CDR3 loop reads CASSMVGRYTEAFF. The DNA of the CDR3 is TGTGCCAGTAGTATGGTAGGGAGGTACACTGAAGCTTTCTTT.

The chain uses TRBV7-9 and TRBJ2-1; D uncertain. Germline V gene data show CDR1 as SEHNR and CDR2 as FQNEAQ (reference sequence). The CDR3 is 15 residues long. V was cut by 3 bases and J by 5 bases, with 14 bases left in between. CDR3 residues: CASSFRLARDNEQFF. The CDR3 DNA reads TGTGCCAGCAGCTTCCGGCTCGCTCGGGACAATGAGCAGTTCTTC.

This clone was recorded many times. Here the CDR3 DNA reads TGTGCCAGCAGCCCTGGGACTGGTGGGAATGAGCAGTTCTTC. Encoded protein: CASSPGTGGNEQFF. This chain uses TRBV28 with TRBJ2-1; TRBD2 might be the D (6 bases). V was clipped by 6 bases and J by 7 bases, with 16 bases between them. This CDR3 has 14 residues. Germline V CDR1 and CDR2: MDHEN, SYDVKM.

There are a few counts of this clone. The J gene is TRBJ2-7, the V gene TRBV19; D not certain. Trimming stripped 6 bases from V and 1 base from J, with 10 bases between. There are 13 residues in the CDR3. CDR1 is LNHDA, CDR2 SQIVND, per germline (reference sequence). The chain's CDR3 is CASSTSTSYEQYF. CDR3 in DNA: TGTGCCAGTAGCACAAGTACTTCCTACGAGCAGTACTTC.

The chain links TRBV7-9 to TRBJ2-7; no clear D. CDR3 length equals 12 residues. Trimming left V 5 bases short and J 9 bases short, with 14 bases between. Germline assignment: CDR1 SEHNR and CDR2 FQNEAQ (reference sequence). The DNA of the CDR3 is TGTGCCAGCAGCCCCAATGGGGTCGGGCAGTACTTC. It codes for CASSPNGVGQYF.

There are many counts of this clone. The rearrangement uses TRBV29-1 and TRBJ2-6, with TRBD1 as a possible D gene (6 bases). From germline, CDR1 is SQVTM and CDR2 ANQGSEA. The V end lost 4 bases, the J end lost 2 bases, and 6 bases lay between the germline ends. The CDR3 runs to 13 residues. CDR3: CSVAGAGANVLTF. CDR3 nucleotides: TGCAGCGTTGCAGGGGCTGGGGCCAACGTCCTGACTTTC.

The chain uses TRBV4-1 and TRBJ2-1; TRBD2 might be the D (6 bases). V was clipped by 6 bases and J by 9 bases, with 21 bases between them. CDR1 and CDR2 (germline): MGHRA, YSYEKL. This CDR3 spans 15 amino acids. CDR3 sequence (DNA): TGCGCCAGCAGTCAACCGGGACTGAATCGGCGTGAGCAGTTCTTC. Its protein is CASSQPGLNRREQFF.

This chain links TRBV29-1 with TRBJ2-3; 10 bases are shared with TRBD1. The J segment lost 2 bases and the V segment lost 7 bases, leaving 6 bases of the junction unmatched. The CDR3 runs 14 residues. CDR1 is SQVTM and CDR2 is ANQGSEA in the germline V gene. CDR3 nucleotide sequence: TGCAGCGGCCGGGACAGGGGTTTCACAGATACGCAGTATTTT. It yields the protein CSGRDRGFTDTQYF.

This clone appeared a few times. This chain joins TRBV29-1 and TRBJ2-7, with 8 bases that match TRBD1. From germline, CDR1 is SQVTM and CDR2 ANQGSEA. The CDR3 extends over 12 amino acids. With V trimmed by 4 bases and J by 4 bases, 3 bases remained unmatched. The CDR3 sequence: CSVGRQGYEQYF. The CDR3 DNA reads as TGCAGCGTTGGTAGACAGGGGTACGAGCAGTACTTC.

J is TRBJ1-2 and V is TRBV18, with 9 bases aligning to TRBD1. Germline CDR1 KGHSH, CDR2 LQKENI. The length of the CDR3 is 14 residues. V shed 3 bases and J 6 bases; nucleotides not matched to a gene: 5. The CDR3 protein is CASSPGTGLNGYTF. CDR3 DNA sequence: TGTGCCAGCTCACCTGGGACAGGGTTGAATGGCTACACCTTC. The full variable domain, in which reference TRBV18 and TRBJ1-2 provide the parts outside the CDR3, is NAGVMQNPRHLVRRRGQEARLRCSPMKGHSHVYWYRQLPEEGLKFMVYLQKENIIDESGMPKERFSAEFPKEGPSILRIQQVVRGDSAAYFCASSPGTGLNGYTFGSGTRLTVV.

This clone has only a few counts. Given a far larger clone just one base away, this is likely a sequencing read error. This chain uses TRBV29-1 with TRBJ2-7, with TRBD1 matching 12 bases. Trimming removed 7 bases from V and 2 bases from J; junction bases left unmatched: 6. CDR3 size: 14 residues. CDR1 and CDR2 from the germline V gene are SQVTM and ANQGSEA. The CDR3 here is CSGGGQGATYEQYF. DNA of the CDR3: TGCAGCGGTGGGGGACAGGGGGCCACCTACGAGCAGTACTTC.

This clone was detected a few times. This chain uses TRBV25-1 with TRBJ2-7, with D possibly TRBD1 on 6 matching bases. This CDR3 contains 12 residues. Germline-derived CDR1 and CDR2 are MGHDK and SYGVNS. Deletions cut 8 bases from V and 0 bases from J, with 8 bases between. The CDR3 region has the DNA TGTGCCAGCGGACAGCACTCCTACGAGCAGTACTTC. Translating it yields CASGQHSYEQYF.